Listed below are T cell receptor beta chains from one sample, sequenced in a study of cytomegalovirus exposure and HLA in healthy donors. Clones were sequenced by immunoSEQ multiplex PCR, and TCRdb holds only the in-frame ones, with some missing. The repertoire holds about 120,000 clones, less than 80% seen once, with 3% to 4.5% in the top ten. Source material: PBMCs. The source of these receptors is a man aged 25 to 45 in good health and CMV-seronegative. Both conserved end residues are part of each CDR3. D genes are given only for firm matches. Some rows have no size entry. The others give once, few or many, or a class for an expanded clone.

j_call v_call d_call clone_size cdr3_nt cdr3_aa
TRBJ1-6 TRBV10-2 TRBD1 once TGCGCCAGCAGATATTCGGGACAGGGTTTTCGTGACTCACCCCTCCACTTT CASRYSGQGFRDSPLHF
TRBJ2-7 TRBV28 TRBD1 - TGTGCCAGCAGTTTCACGGGGACAGTTTACGAGCAGTACTTC CASSFTGTVYEQYF
TRBJ2-1 TRBV7-3 TRBD2 - TGTGCCAGCAGCCCGGGGGGGGGCGGCTCCTACAATGAGCAGTTCTTC CASSPGGGGSYNEQFF
TRBJ1-6 TRBV12-5 - - TGTGCTAGTGGTTTGGTACCTTGGGAGAAAACAATTAATTCACCCCTCCACTTT CASGLVPWEKTINSPLHF
TRBJ1-1 TRBV28 TRBD1 - TGTGCCAGCAGTTTAATGGGACAGGGGGGCGAAGCTTTCTTT CASSLMGQGGEAFF
TRBJ1-1 TRBV6-1 - - TGTGCCAGCAGTGCCAGGGGCTACTCGAATACTGTGAACACTGAAGCTTTCTTT CASSARGYSNTVNTEAFF
TRBJ1-1 TRBV6-5 - - TGTGCCAGCGGGAGGGGGGGGGAAGCTTTCTTT CASGRGGEAFF
TRBJ1-1 TRBV15 - - TGTGCCACCAGCAGAGATCCAGGGGCCACTGAAGCTTTCTTT CATSRDPGATEAFF
TRBJ1-1 TRBV5-1 - - TGCGCCAGCAGCTTGATGTCCGGGAACACTGAAGCTTTCTTT CASSLMSGNTEAFF
TRBJ2-5 TRBV18 - - TGTGCCAGCTCAGGCCCCTTGGCGGGGACCCAAGAGACCCAGTACTTC CASSGPLAGTQETQYF
TRBJ2-5 TRBV5-4 - - TGTGCCAGCAGCTGGGAGAAAGAGACCCAGTACTTC CASSWEKETQYF
TRBJ1-1 TRBV13 TRBD1 - TGTGCCAGCAGCTTAAGTAATATGGGACAGGGGACGGGGAACACTGAAGCTTTCTTT CASSLSNMGQGTGNTEAFF
TRBJ2-7 TRBV10-1 TRBD2 - TGCGCCAGCAGTGACGGGACTACCGACGAGCAGTACTTC CASSDGTTDEQYF
TRBJ2-7 TRBV28 - - TGTGCCAGCAGTTTGGGTCAGGGCGACTACGAGCAGTACTTC CASSLGQGDYEQYF
TRBJ2-1 TRBV19 TRBD1 - TGTGCCAGTAGTCCTGACAGGGTTGGCAATGAGCAGTTCTTC CASSPDRVGNEQFF
TRBJ1-2 TRBV6-5 - - TGTGCCAGCAGTTCCCGGTCTTCGGGGGGCTACACCTTC CASSSRSSGGYTF
TRBJ1-1 TRBV30 - few TGTGCCTGGAGTCCACACCGGAACACTGAAGCTTTCTTT CAWSPHRNTEAFF
TRBJ2-7 TRBV28 TRBD1 - TGTGCCAGCAGTTTGGCGGGGACAGGGGGATACGAGCAGTACTTC CASSLAGTGGYEQYF
TRBJ2-7 TRBV2 - few TGTGCCAGCAGTGACCCCAGGACAGGGAGGGACGAGCAGTACTTC CASSDPRTGRDEQYF
TRBJ2-5 TRBV4-1 - - TGCGCCAGCAGCCAAGTGTTCCCAGGGCAAGAGACCCAGTACTTC CASSQVFPGQETQYF
TRBJ2-1 TRBV9 TRBD1 once TGTGCCAGTGGCGAGAGGGGGCTCACCTACAATGAGCAGTTCTTC CASGERGLTYNEQFF
TRBJ2-1 TRBV4-2 TRBD2 - TGTGCCAGCAGCCAAGAAGGCACTAGCGGGGGCGATGAGCAGTTCTTC CASSQEGTSGGDEQFF
TRBJ1-2 TRBV2 TRBD1 few TGTGCCAGCAGGGACCTTACCAGAACGACAGGGGGCAAAGGCTACACCTTC CASRDLTRTTGGKGYTF
TRBJ1-6 TRBV7-2 TRBD1 few TGTGCCAGCAGCCACCTCCAGGGGGCTTGGAATTCACCCCTCCACTTT CASSHLQGAWNSPLHF
TRBJ2-3 TRBV5-1 TRBD2 - TGCGCCAGCAGCCCACGGACTAGCGGGGGGGGGTTCTCTAGCACAGATACGCAGTATTTT CASSPRTSGGGFSSTDTQYF
TRBJ2-1 TRBV9 - - - CASSPTFGGGASYNERFF
TRBJ1-5 TRBV29-1 - - TGCAGCGTTGAAGTCTCGGTCGGTCAGCCCCAGCATTTT CSVEVSVGQPQHF
TRBJ2-1 TRBV7-3 TRBD1 few TGTGCCAGCAGCTTAACCTCCGGGACAGGGTACAATGAGCAGTTCTTC CASSLTSGTGYNEQFF
TRBJ1-2 TRBV6-1 - - TGTGCCAGCAGGCGGGGGACCGGTGGCTACACCTTC CASRRGTGGYTF
TRBJ1-4 TRBV9 - - TGTGCCAGCAGCGTAGACCCAGGGGAAAAACTGTTTTTT CASSVDPGEKLFF
TRBJ1-5 TRBV27 - - TGTGCCAGCAGTATGTCCTCCTACAATCAGCCCCAGCATTTT CASSMSSYNQPQHF
TRBJ2-1 TRBV7-3 TRBD2 few TGTGCCAGCAGACTAGCGGGGACCTACAATGAGCAGTTCTTC CASRLAGTYNEQFF
TRBJ2-3 TRBV6-6 - - TGTGCCAGCAGGCGAGGGGGGGCCCCAGATACGCAGTATTTT CASRRGGAPDTQYF
TRBJ2-5 TRBV28 TRBD1 - TGTGCCAGCAGTCCGGGGACAGAACAAGAGACCCAGTACTTC CASSPGTEQETQYF
TRBJ2-1 TRBV10-3 - - TGTGCCATCAGTGTGGGCCTAACCTCGGAGGGTGAGCAGTTCTTC CAISVGLTSEGEQFF
TRBJ2-3 TRBV4-1 TRBD2 - TGCGCCAGCAGCCGCGGACTAGCGGAGCTCACAGATACGCAGTATTTT CASSRGLAELTDTQYF
TRBJ1-1 TRBV15 - - TGTGCCACCAGCCCCCGGGAGAACACTGAAGCTTTCTTT CATSPRENTEAFF
TRBJ2-3 TRBV11-1 - - TGTGCCAGCAGCCTCACGCCGGGGAGTGGGTCCGATACGCAGTATTTT CASSLTPGSGSDTQYF
TRBJ2-5 TRBV7-2 TRBD2 - TGTGCCAGCAGCTTTCGATCGGGGGGGCTGGAGACCCAGTACTTC CASSFRSGGLETQYF
TRBJ2-1 TRBV19 - - TGTGCCAGTAGTATTCCCCCGGACAGTCTTGAGCAGTTCTTC CASSIPPDSLEQFF
TRBJ2-7 TRBV2 - - TGTGCCAGCAGGATTTTTGGGCTCTACGAGCAGTACTTC CASRIFGLYEQYF
TRBJ2-1 TRBV10-3 - - TGTGCCATCAGTGTGGGGAGCTCCTACAATGAGCAGTTCTTC CAISVGSSYNEQFF
TRBJ2-7 TRBV18 TRBD1 - TGTGCCAGCTCACCGCCCGGGACAGGGGGATCGAACGAGCAGTACTTC CASSPPGTGGSNEQYF
TRBJ2-7 TRBV19 - - TGTGCCAGTAGTCAGGGCCCTGCCCCTTCCCACGAGCAGTACTTC CASSQGPAPSHEQYF
TRBJ2-1 TRBV4-1 - - TGCGCCAGCAGGTCCACTAGACATGAGCAGTTCTTC CASRSTRHEQFF